Below, 28 T cell receptor delta chains from the same sample are listed, as sequenced in a study of gamma-delta chains in newborns, infants, children. TCRdb re-identified clones in the reads via CATT. Of roughly 860 delta-chain clones detected, 0.7% to 1% appear once; the ten largest clones hold 30%. Sequencing was done on a sample of blood. These receptors were obtained from a child in good health.

For this clone: A much bigger clone sits one base away, suggesting this may be a read error. The genes are TRDV2 and TRDJ1; 7 bases are shared with TRDD3. CDR1 is GEAIGNYY and CDR2 is EKD in the germline V gene. There are 15 residues in the CDR3. The CDR3 protein is CACDALLGGTDKPIF. The CDR3 nucleotides read TGTGCCTGTGACGCCTTGCTGGGGGGTACCGATAAACCCATCTTT.

Regarding this clone: A read error may explain this, as a much larger clone is one base away. The chain couples TRDV1 to TRDJ1, with 8 bases that match TRDD3. The CDR3 sequence is 20 residues long. Germline V gives CDR1 TSWWSYY, CDR2 QGS. The CDR3 is CALGVPKYWGAYWYTNKLIF. The DNA for the CDR3 is TGTGCTCTTGGGGTCCCTAAGTACTGGGGGGCGTACTGGTACACCAATAAACTCATCTTT.

This clone is large by share. The chain combines TRDV1 with TRDJ1, with 7 positions matching TRDD3. Trimming removed 3 bases from V and 0 bases from J; junction bases left unmatched: 16. Germline V gene lookup returns CDR1 TSWWSYY and CDR2 QGS. The CDR3 contains 19 residues. CDR3 nucleotide sequence: TGTGCTCTTGGGGACGTCTCCCGCTGGGGGCCCCGGTACACCGATAAACTCATCTTT. Translated, it gives CALGDVSRWGPRYTDKLIF.

This clone was seen a few times. A far larger clone is only one base removed, so a read error is likely. Other DNA sequences within the sample encode an identical CDR3. The chain uses TRDV2 and TRDJ1; D is perhaps TRDD3 (5 bases). The V and J ends lost 3 bases and 5 bases respectively, with 30 bases between them. CDR1 GEAIGNYY and CDR2 EKD come from the germline V gene. The CDR3 runs to 19 residues. The CDR3 spells CACDPVTLKRDSGTDKLIF. In DNA, the CDR3 is TGTGCCTGTGACCCCGTAACTCTAAAGAGGGACTCGGGGACTGATAAACTCATCTTT.

Remarks on this clone: A far larger clone is only one base removed, so a read error is likely. The chain uses TRDV1 and TRDJ1, with TRDD2 matching 9 bases. CDR1 is TSWWSYY and CDR2 is QGS in the germline V gene. The CDR3 spans 21 residues. The trim removed 3 bases at V and 5 bases at J, leaving 25 bases unmatched. Here the CDR3 reads CALGETSFLLFTTGRRDKLIF. The CDR3 bases are TGTGCTCTTGGGGAGACGTCCTTCCTACTTTTTACTACCGGGCGGCGTGATAAACTCATCTTT.

A note on this clone: TCRdb shows a much larger clone's protein in place of this DNA's translation, and the two differ at residue 8, likely through a read error; the protein shown is translated from the DNA. The chain combines TRDV2 with TRDJ1; the match to TRDD3 covers 8 bases. V lost 0 bases and J lost 0; bases outside the gene matches: 14. The CDR3 length is 19 residues. Per germline, CDR1 GEAIGNYY and CDR2 EKD. The CDR3 here is CACDTVQRTGGLYTDKLIF. The CDR3 nucleotides read TGTGCCTGTGACACCGTACAACGTACTGGGGGGTTATACACCGATAAACTCATCTTT.

A note on this clone: With a far larger clone one base away, a read error is the likely cause. Other DNA sequences within the sample encode an identical CDR3. The rearrangement links TRDV1 to TRDJ1, with TRDD3 identical over 9 bases. CDR3 size: 21 residues. V was pared by 2 bases and J by 1 base, with 20 bases of the junction left unmatched. The germline V gene encodes CDR1 TSWWSYY and CDR2 QGS. The CDR3 protein is CALGEDLPTLYWGTSTDKLIF. The CDR3 nucleotides are TGTGCTCTTGGGGAAGACCTCCCTACTTTGTACTGGGGGACATCCACCGATAAACTCATCTTT.

This clone was found a few times. CDR3 coding DNA: TGTGCCTGTGACACCGTGGGGGAATCCCCCACCGATAAACTCATCTTT. This sequence encodes CACDTVGESPTDKLIF. The gene calls are TRDV2 and TRDJ1; TRDD3 matches 7 bases. Germline V gene data show CDR1 as GEAIGNYY and CDR2 as EKD. The trim removed 0 bases at V and 1 base at J, leaving 7 bases unmatched. The CDR3 is made up of 16 amino acids.

As for this clone: One base away lies a much larger clone, so this may be a sequencing read error. The chain is built from TRDV2 and TRDJ1, with 9 bases identical to TRDD3. This CDR3 has 27 residues. CDR1 is GEAIGNYY and CDR2 is EKD in the germline V gene. J lost 0 bases, V lost 5 bases, and 42 bases had no gene match. The CDR3 loop is CACVSLHNGPTNVLTGGHGQYTDKLIF. CDR3 DNA: TGTGCCTGTGTTTCCCTTCATAATGGTCCGACAAATGTTCTAACTGGGGGACACGGGCAATACACCGATAAACTCATCTTT.

For this clone: The translation of this DNA and the TCRdb protein of a much larger clone differ at residue 5, probably owing to a read error; the protein shown here is translated from the DNA. The chain employs TRDV2 and TRDJ1; 13 bases map to TRDD3. The CDR3 loop spans 20 amino acids. The ends lost 2 bases at V and 0 bases at J; junction bases unmatched: 14. The germline V gene encodes CDR1 GEAIGNYY and CDR2 EKD. DNA of the CDR3: TGTGCCTGTGACATCTTACTGGGGGATACGCAGTTAAAGAACACCGATAAACTCATCTTT. Its translation is CACDILLGDTQLKNTDKLIF.

This clone has a handful of counts. TCRdb's protein for this DNA is that of a much larger clone and differs from the translation at residue 16, likely a read error; the protein shown is the DNA translation. The chain carries TRDV2 and TRDJ1, with 13 bases aligning to TRDD3. CDR1 and CDR2 from the germline V gene are GEAIGNYY and EKD. The CDR3 contains 19 residues. The CDR3 region has the DNA TGTGCCTGTGACACCGTGGGGGTACTGGGGGATACGCGCACCGATAGACTCATCTTT. It is translated as CACDTVGVLGDTRTDRLIF.

Comments on this clone: This sequence is one base from a far larger clone and is likely a read error. Other DNA sequences within the sample encode an identical CDR3. The CDR3, as DNA: TGTGCTCTTGGGGAAAGGCCTTCCTACCGCTGGGGGTCCACCGACAAACTCATCTTT. It translates to CALGERPSYRWGSTDKLIF. The chain couples TRDV1 to TRDJ1; 9 nucleotides agree with TRDD2. Per germline, CDR1 TSWWSYY and CDR2 QGS. The CDR3 covers 19 residues.

This clone was seen more than once but under ten times. This likely traces to a read error, being one base from a far larger clone. Other DNA sequences from this sample encode an identical CDR3 as well. V and J are TRDV2 and TRDJ1; TRDD3 aligns across 8 bases. Germline values: CDR1 GEAIGNYY, CDR2 EKD. The CDR3 length is 19 residues. This CDR3 is CACDTVQHTGGLYTDKLIF. CDR3 nucleotides: TGTGCCTGTGACACCGTACAACATACTGGGGGGTTATACACCGATAAGCTCATCTTT.

This clone was detected only a few times. The protein that TCRdb holds for this DNA derives from a much larger clone and differs from the translated DNA at residue 18, which likely indicates a read error; the protein shown here is translated from the DNA. Written as DNA, the CDR3 is TGTGCTCTTGGGGAGATGTCCTTCCTACTTTTTACTACCGGGCGGCGTGATAGACTCATCTTT. Residues: CALGEMSFLLFTTGRRDRLIF. V gene TRDV1 combines with J gene TRDJ1; 9 nucleotides line up with TRDD2. This CDR3 is 21 amino acids long. Germline loops: CDR1 TSWWSYY, CDR2 QGS.

As for this clone: A far larger clone is only one base removed, so a read error is likely. Other nucleotide sequences from this sample produce the same CDR3. The chain links TRDV1 to TRDJ1; TRDD3 aligns across 7 bases. From germline, CDR1 is TSWWSYY and CDR2 QGS. This CDR3 has 24 amino acids. Unmatched junction bases numbered 28, after V lost 0 bases and J lost 0 bases. The CDR3 sequence is CALGELRPASALLGELLYTDKLIF. DNA of the CDR3: TGTGCTCTTGGGGAACTACGACCCGCGTCCGCTTTGTTGGGGGAGTTATTGTACACCGATAAACTCATCTTT.

This clone was seen a handful of times. The chain recombines TRDV2 with TRDJ1, with 8 nucleotides matching TRDD3. The CDR3 contains 19 residues. V trimming: 0 bases; J trimming: 0 bases; junction bases outside the gene matches: 14. Germline V gene sequence: CDR1 GEAIGNYY, CDR2 EKD. CDR3 sequence reads: CACDTLVLGAKLYTDKLIF. The CDR3 DNA reads as TGTGCCTGTGACACCCTCGTACTGGGGGCCAAACTATACACCGATAAACTCATCTTT.

By sample share, this clone is large. The same CDR3 arises from other DNA sequences in this sample as well. The chain carries TRDV2 and TRDJ1; D is perhaps TRDD3 (6 bases). There are 14 residues in the CDR3. The germline gives CDR1 GEAIGNYY, CDR2 EKD. Trimming pared 3 bases from V and 0 bases from J, leaving 10 bases between. The chain's CDR3 is CACDSWGYTDKLIF. DNA for the CDR3: TGTGCCTGTGACTCGTGGGGGTACACCGATAAACTCATCTTT.

This clone showed up just a few times. Since a much larger clone is just one base distant, this may be a read error. V is TRDV2 and J is TRDJ3; D possibly matches TRDD2 or TRDD3 (5 bases each). Germline V lookup: CDR1 GEAIGNYY, CDR2 EKD. Trimming removed 4 bases from V and 0 bases from J, with 27 bases in between. The CDR3 runs 22 residues. CDR3 sequence: CACDSFGVLRDSSSWDTRQMFF. CDR3 DNA sequence: TGTGCCTGTGATTCCTTCGGCGTACTGAGGGATTCTAGCTCCTGGGACACCCGACAGATGTTTTTC.

Worth noting for this clone: A much more abundant neighbour one base away suggests this may be a read error. The same CDR3 also results from other DNA sequences found in this sample. This chain connects TRDV2 to TRDJ1; TRDD3 aligns across 12 bases. Germline-derived CDR1 and CDR2 are GEAIGNYY and EKD. The CDR3 consists of 17 residues. The CDR3 nucleotides read TGCGCCTGTGACTATGTACTGGGGGATACTGACACCGATAAACTCATCTTT. Amino acid sequence: CACDYVLGDTDTDKLIF.

This clone was counted only a few times. The protein that TCRdb holds for this DNA derives from a much larger clone and differs from the translated DNA at residue 5, which likely indicates a read error; the protein shown here is translated from the DNA. This rearrangement joins TRDV2 to TRDJ1; no reliable D call. Between the trimmed V and J ends, which lost 3 bases and 2 bases, there was a span of 27 bases. Germline CDR1 reads GEAIGNYY; CDR2 reads EKD. This CDR3 is built from 19 residues. CDR3 bases: TGTGCCTGTGACTCCGTAACTCTAAAGAGGGACTCGGGGACCGATAAACTCATCTTT. As protein: CACDSVTLKRDSGTDKLIF.

This clone was seen only a few times. One base separates it from a far larger clone, so it is likely a read error. The sample contains more than one DNA sequence encoding this CDR3. The V gene is TRDV1, the J gene TRDJ1; the match to TRDD3 covers 11 bases. Unmatched junction bases numbered 22, after V lost 0 bases and J lost 1 base. Per germline, CDR1 TSWWSYY and CDR2 QGS. This CDR3 contains 23 residues. The CDR3 loop reads CALGELGSRGLWGILEITDKLIF. CDR3 sequence (DNA): TGTGCTCTTGGGGAACTAGGTTCTCGGGGTCTCTGGGGGATACTCGAGATCACCGATAAACTCATCTTT.

Points on this clone: A read error is likely here: a far larger clone is one base away. In the same sample, other DNA sequences code for this CDR3. V and J are TRDV2 and TRDJ1, with 8 bases aligning to TRDD3. The CDR3 is 19 residues long. In germline, CDR1 is GEAIGNYY, CDR2 EKD. V lost 0 bases and J lost 3; bases outside the gene matches: 17. The CDR3 here is CACDTVLGEPSIHSDKLIF. In nucleotides, the CDR3 is TGTGCCTGTGACACCGTGCTGGGGGAGCCGAGTATACACTCCGATAAACTCATCTTT.

This clone was picked up a small number of times. A far larger clone is only one base removed, so a read error is likely. The same CDR3 also results from other DNA sequences found in this sample. This sequence joins TRDV2 and TRDJ1, with 7 bases matching TRDD3. CDR1 and CDR2 from the germline V gene are GEAIGNYY and EKD. CDR3 length: 14 residues. The V segment lost 1 base and the J segment 3 bases; nucleotides outside the gene matches: 4. CDR3 sequence reads: CACDTLGDADKLIF. For the CDR3, the DNA is TGTGCCTGTGACACTTTGGGGGACGCCGATAAACTCATCTTT.

Concerning this clone itself: It is likely a read error: a sequence one base away is far more abundant. Other nucleotide sequences in the sample specify the same CDR3. The rearrangement links TRDV1 to TRDJ1; TRDD3 matches 8 bases. Germline V gene lookup returns CDR1 TSWWSYY and CDR2 QGS. The CDR3 covers 21 residues. CDR3 bases: TGTGCCCTTGGGGAACTCAGCCTCCCCTCGTACTGGGGGGATGCTGAAGATAAACTCATCTTT. Translating gives CALGELSLPSYWGDAEDKLIF.

This clone has just a few counts. A read error is likely here: a far larger clone is one base away. The CDR3 reads CACDTLTGGYAVDKPIF. As DNA, the CDR3 is TGTGCCTGTGACACACTTACTGGGGGATACGCCGTGGATAAACCCATCTTT. This sequence joins TRDV2 and TRDJ1; 13 nucleotides align to TRDD3. The CDR3 covers 17 residues. Germline V CDR1 and CDR2: GEAIGNYY, EKD.

A remark on this clone: A far larger clone is one nucleotide away, so this likely arose from a read error. This CDR3 is also generated by other DNA sequences in the sample. This chain joins TRDV1 and TRDJ1, with TRDD3 identical over 11 bases. This CDR3 spans 23 amino acids. V shed 3 bases, J shed 2 bases, and the junction held 26 bases outside the gene matches. The germline gives CDR1 TSWWSYY, CDR2 QGS. For the CDR3, the DNA is TGTGCTCTTGGGGAGACTAGGGCACTCCTACGACTTGCTGGGGGATACTTTACCGATAAACTCATCTTT. Its translation is CALGETRALLRLAGGYFTDKLIF.

This clone has only a few counts. A far larger clone lies a single base away; this is likely a read error. The sample has other DNA sequences that encode this CDR3 too. V is TRDV2 and J is TRDJ1; 11 bases agree with TRDD3. V shed 3 bases, J shed 0 bases, and the junction held 5 bases outside the gene matches. CDR1 and CDR2 from the germline V gene are GEAIGNYY and EKD. This CDR3 spans 16 amino acids. CDR3 coding DNA: TGTGCCTGTGACCGACTGGGGGATATGTACACCGATAAACTCATCTTT. Amino acid sequence: CACDRLGDMYTDKLIF.

Remarks on this clone: A far larger clone is one base from this, pointing to a likely read error. Other DNA sequences of this sample code for an identical CDR3. CDR3 protein: CACDTVQHTGGLYTDKLIF. CDR3 nucleotides: TGTGCCTGTGACACCGTACAACATACTGGGGGGCTATACACCGATAAACTCATCTTT. The chain couples TRDV2 to TRDJ1, with TRDD3 identical over 8 bases. The junction had 14 bases not matched to a gene; V was cut back by 0 bases and J by 0 bases. This CDR3 region has 19 residues. Germline CDR1 reads GEAIGNYY; CDR2 reads EKD.